This T cell receptor beta chain was recorded in a study of blood T cell repertoires in COVID-19. Study overall: COVID-19 samples collected from the United States, Italy and Spain covered acute and convalescent phases. PBMCs, B-cell-depleted T cells, or T cells were the source of the cDNA or gDNA that made up the material.

Using immunoSEQ multiplex PCR, the repertoire was profiled, and TCRdb retains in-frame clones only, with some absent. The table records 150,000 or so clones, 76% of them present only once. The CDR3 length is 14 residues. J was trimmed by 3 bases and V by 7 bases; bases with no gene match: 6. Germline CDR1 reads MNHEY; CDR2 reads SVGAGI. This clone occurred once. This TCR derives from an elderly woman with active or convalescent COVID-19. The V and J genes are TRBV6-5 and TRBJ1-5; TRBD1 aligns across 7 bases. Sequencing input: peripheral blood. CDR3 bases: TGTGCCAGCAAGATACAGGGGTACAATCAGCCCCAGCATTTT. Translating it yields CASKIQGYNQPQHF.